The rows below give T cell receptor beta chains drawn from one sample of a study of T cells after yellow fever vaccination. TCRdb re-derived calls from the 5' RACE reads in MiXCR, one entry per CDR3 protein. The sample gives approximately 350,000 distinct CDR3 sequences, more than 9% of which show up once; around 20% is in the top ten. The specimen was PBMCs, collected on the day of the first yellow fever vaccination. Every receptor here comes from a man aged 18 to 30 who received the YFV17D yellow fever vaccine. Each CDR3 is given with its conserved first and last residue. D genes are given only for firm matches. Size is omitted from some rows. Given values are once, few, many or a class for expanded clones.

j_call: TRBJ1-6; d_call: TRBD1; v_call: TRBV7-8; clone_size: few; cdr3_aa: CASSRGGTSYSPLHF; cdr3_nt: TGTGCCAGCAGTCGAGGGGGCACAAGTTATTCACCCCTCCACTTT
j_call: TRBJ2-3; d_call: TRBD2; v_call: TRBV10-3; clone_size: few; cdr3_aa: CAISGSNPTVAGGTDTQYF; cdr3_nt: TGTGCCATCAGTGGATCCAATCCAACCGTAGCGGGGGGGACAGATACGCAGTATTTT
j_call: TRBJ1-4; d_call: NA; v_call: TRBV10-3; clone_size: many; cdr3_aa: CAISEVQGGEKLFF; cdr3_nt: TGTGCCATCAGTGAGGTCCAGGGCGGTGAAAAACTGTTTTTT
j_call: TRBJ2-5; d_call: NA; v_call: TRBV6-5; clone_size: NA; cdr3_aa: CASSYGGNQETQYF; cdr3_nt: TGTGCCAGCAGTTACGGCGGGAATCAAGAGACCCAGTACTTC
j_call: TRBJ2-6; d_call: NA; v_call: TRBV2; clone_size: NA; cdr3_aa: CASKKDRWGANVLTF; cdr3_nt: TGTGCCAGCAAAAAAGATCGGTGGGGGGCCAACGTCCTGACTTTC
j_call: TRBJ2-2; d_call: NA; v_call: TRBV5-1; clone_size: once; cdr3_aa: CASSLPGQPGELFF; cdr3_nt: TGCGCCAGCAGCCTACCCGGACAGCCCGGGGAGCTGTTTTTT
j_call: TRBJ1-1; d_call: NA; v_call: TRBV7-2; clone_size: few; cdr3_aa: CASSFGPVDTEAFF; cdr3_nt: TGTGCCAGCAGCTTCGGACCGGTAGACACTGAAGCTTTCTTT
j_call: TRBJ2-3; d_call: NA; v_call: TRBV30; clone_size: few; cdr3_aa: CAWSAGGGTDTQYF; cdr3_nt: TGTGCCTGGAGTGCGGGCGGGGGCACAGATACGCAGTATTTT
j_call: TRBJ2-5; d_call: NA; v_call: TRBV11-2; clone_size: NA; cdr3_aa: CASSPSKRQETQYF; cdr3_nt: TGTGCCAGCAGCCCGTCGAAGAGGCAAGAGACCCAGTACTTC
j_call: TRBJ1-1; d_call: TRBD1; v_call: TRBV29-1; clone_size: few; cdr3_aa: CSVGTGAEAFF; cdr3_nt: TGCAGCGTGGGGACAGGGGCTGAAGCTTTCTTT
j_call: TRBJ1-2; d_call: TRBD1; v_call: TRBV7-6; clone_size: NA; cdr3_aa: CASSLGWDRGYGYTF; cdr3_nt: TGTGCCAGCAGCTTAGGTTGGGACAGGGGGTACGGCTACACCTTC
j_call: TRBJ2-3; d_call: TRBD2; v_call: TRBV7-2; clone_size: few; cdr3_aa: CASSLVVAGGHTDTQYF; cdr3_nt: TGTGCCAGCAGCTTAGTGGTAGCGGGGGGCCACACAGATACGCAGTATTTT
j_call: TRBJ1-1; d_call: TRBD1; v_call: TRBV20-1; clone_size: many; cdr3_aa: CSASDRVNTEAFF; cdr3_nt: TGCAGTGCTTCGGACAGGGTCAACACTGAAGCTTTCTTT
j_call: TRBJ2-3; d_call: NA; v_call: TRBV29-1; clone_size: many; cdr3_aa: CSVEDRDRTDTQYF; cdr3_nt: TGCAGCGTTGAAGATCGCGATCGCACAGATACGCAGTATTTT
j_call: TRBJ2-3; d_call: TRBD2; v_call: TRBV7-2; clone_size: NA; cdr3_aa: CASSLTSAAPDTQYF; cdr3_nt: TGTGCCAGCAGCTTGACTAGCGCGGCCCCAGATACGCAGTATTTT
j_call: TRBJ1-1; d_call: NA; v_call: TRBV11-2; clone_size: few; cdr3_aa: CASSLPDSAEAFF; cdr3_nt: TGTGCCAGCAGCCTTCCTGACAGCGCCGAAGCTTTCTTT
j_call: TRBJ1-5; d_call: NA; v_call: TRBV28; clone_size: NA; cdr3_aa: CASSPPGAGHQPQHF; cdr3_nt: TGTGCCAGCAGTCCTCCGGGGGCTGGGCATCAGCCCCAGCATTTT
j_call: TRBJ2-1; d_call: TRBD2; v_call: TRBV5-1; clone_size: NA; cdr3_aa: CASSLSGESYNEQFF; cdr3_nt: TGCGCCAGCAGCCTTAGCGGGGAATCCTACAATGAGCAGTTCTTC
j_call: TRBJ1-1; d_call: NA; v_call: TRBV7-2; clone_size: NA; cdr3_aa: CASSSSFMAEAFF; cdr3_nt: TGTGCCAGCAGCTCCTCCTTCATGGCTGAAGCTTTCTTT
j_call: TRBJ1-6; d_call: NA; v_call: TRBV7-8; clone_size: few; cdr3_aa: CASSQNQGRGLNSPLHF; cdr3_nt: TGTGCCAGCAGCCAAAATCAGGGGAGAGGTCTGAATTCACCCCTCCACTTT
j_call: TRBJ2-3; d_call: NA; v_call: TRBV5-1; clone_size: many; cdr3_aa: CASSQGQGGADTQYF; cdr3_nt: TGCGCCAGCAGCCAAGGACAGGGAGGGGCAGATACGCAGTATTTT
j_call: TRBJ1-1; d_call: NA; v_call: TRBV6-5; clone_size: few; cdr3_aa: CASSYRVGTEAFF; cdr3_nt: TGTGCCAGCAGTTATAGGGTCGGGACTGAAGCTTTCTTT
j_call: TRBJ1-6; d_call: NA; v_call: TRBV6-5; clone_size: NA; cdr3_aa: CASSYGPNSPLHF; cdr3_nt: TGTGCCAGCAGTTACGGGCCGAATTCACCCCTCCACTTT
j_call: TRBJ1-2; d_call: NA; v_call: TRBV4-2; clone_size: few; cdr3_aa: CASSSNPGPGHGYTF; cdr3_nt: TGTGCCAGCAGCTCTAACCCGGGACCGGGACATGGCTACACCTTC
j_call: TRBJ2-1; d_call: TRBD2; v_call: TRBV7-3; clone_size: NA; cdr3_aa: CASSTRLSGEQFF; cdr3_nt: TGTGCCAGCTCTACCCGCCTTAGCGGGGAGCAGTTCTTC
j_call: TRBJ2-6; d_call: NA; v_call: TRBV14; clone_size: few; cdr3_aa: CASSQDITAAGANVLTF; cdr3_nt: TGTGCCAGCAGCCAAGATATCACGGCGGCCGGGGCCAACGTCCTGACTTTC
j_call: TRBJ2-1; d_call: NA; v_call: TRBV30; clone_size: few; cdr3_aa: CAWSVLGGLYNEQFF; cdr3_nt: TGTGCCTGGAGTGTACTCGGGGGGCTCTACAATGAGCAGTTCTTC
j_call: TRBJ1-5; d_call: TRBD1; v_call: TRBV18; clone_size: NA; cdr3_aa: CASSPDRVGQPQHF; cdr3_nt: TGTGCCAGCTCGCCGGACAGGGTTGGACAGCCCCAGCATTTT
j_call: TRBJ2-3; d_call: TRBD1; v_call: TRBV5-1; clone_size: few; cdr3_aa: CASSLPGTAGTDTQYF; cdr3_nt: TGCGCCAGCAGCTTGCCAGGGACAGCCGGGACAGATACGCAGTATTTT
j_call: TRBJ2-1; d_call: TRBD2; v_call: TRBV7-9; clone_size: few; cdr3_aa: CASRRLRGGRSEQFF; cdr3_nt: TGTGCCAGCAGGCGTCTTCGCGGGGGGAGGAGTGAGCAGTTCTTC
j_call: TRBJ2-3; d_call: NA; v_call: TRBV4-1; clone_size: NA; cdr3_aa: CASSQIEPGLGTDTQYF; cdr3_nt: TGCGCCAGCAGCCAGATAGAACCGGGACTCGGCACAGATACGCAGTATTTT
j_call: TRBJ2-6; d_call: NA; v_call: TRBV30; clone_size: NA; cdr3_aa: CAWGLKGANVLTF; cdr3_nt: TGTGCCTGGGGTTTAAAGGGGGCCAACGTCCTGACTTTC
j_call: TRBJ2-3; d_call: TRBD2; v_call: TRBV20-1; clone_size: few; cdr3_aa: CSARPTSGGPDTQYF; cdr3_nt: TGCAGTGCTAGGCCGACTAGCGGGGGGCCGGATACGCAGTATTTT
j_call: TRBJ1-2; d_call: NA; v_call: TRBV12-3/TRBV12-4; clone_size: NA; cdr3_aa: CASRGTAGNYGYTF; cdr3_nt: TGTGCCAGCAGAGGGACGGCGGGAAACTATGGCTACACCTTC
j_call: TRBJ1-1; d_call: TRBD1; v_call: TRBV6-1; clone_size: NA; cdr3_aa: CASSPQGYSTEAFF; cdr3_nt: TGTGCCAGCAGTCCACAGGGGTACAGCACTGAAGCTTTCTTT
j_call: TRBJ2-5; d_call: NA; v_call: TRBV18; clone_size: many; cdr3_aa: CASSPEGIGTQYF; cdr3_nt: TGTGCCAGCTCACCAGAAGGGATAGGGACCCAGTACTTC
j_call: TRBJ2-1; d_call: TRBD2; v_call: TRBV9; clone_size: NA; cdr3_aa: CASSFSGSAGEYNEQFF; cdr3_nt: TGTGCCAGCAGCTTCTCAGGGAGCGCGGGGGAATACAATGAGCAGTTCTTC
j_call: TRBJ2-5; d_call: TRBD2; v_call: TRBV6-2/TRBV6-3; clone_size: NA; cdr3_aa: CASSKGLAIETQYF; cdr3_nt: TGTGCCAGCAGTAAGGGACTAGCGATTGAGACCCAGTACTTC
j_call: TRBJ2-5; d_call: NA; v_call: TRBV4-3; clone_size: few; cdr3_aa: CASSQDVLGETQYF; cdr3_nt: TGCGCCAGCAGCCAAGATGTGCTTGGAGAGACCCAGTACTTC
j_call: TRBJ1-1; d_call: TRBD1; v_call: TRBV5-4; clone_size: many; cdr3_aa: CASTGTGNTEAFF; cdr3_nt: TGTGCCAGCACCGGGACAGGGAACACTGAAGCTTTCTTT
j_call: TRBJ2-2; d_call: NA; v_call: TRBV5-1; clone_size: many; cdr3_aa: CASSSDPNTGELFF; cdr3_nt: TGCGCCAGCAGCTCAGACCCGAACACCGGGGAGCTGTTTTTT
j_call: TRBJ1-5; d_call: NA; v_call: TRBV6-2/TRBV6-3; clone_size: few; cdr3_aa: CASSYSPLPRSDRINQPQHF; cdr3_nt: TGTGCCAGCAGTTACTCGCCGTTACCTCGGTCCGACAGGATCAATCAGCCCCAGCATTTT
j_call: TRBJ2-7; d_call: NA; v_call: TRBV5-1; clone_size: NA; cdr3_aa: CASSVTITTYEQYF; cdr3_nt: TGCGCCAGCAGCGTGACGATAACTACCTACGAGCAGTACTTC
j_call: TRBJ2-3; d_call: TRBD2; v_call: TRBV12-3/TRBV12-4; clone_size: NA; cdr3_aa: CASSLSTGGPRGTQYF; cdr3_nt: TGTGCCAGCAGTTTGAGTACGGGGGGACCTCGGGGCACGCAGTATTTT